Included here is one TCR beta chain sequence, with context. This sample was taken from a study of blood T cell repertoires in COVID-19. Study at large: Sources were T cells, B-cell-depleted T cells, or PBMCs; the material itself was cDNA or gDNA.

The Seattle site enrolled patients during active infection and followed them longitudinally. With 0 bases clipped from V and 6 bases from J, the junction kept 7 bases outside the gene matches. Germline-derived CDR1 and CDR2 are SGHDT and YYEEEE. The CDR3 has 15 amino acids. Sequencing was performed with immunoSEQ multiplex PCR; in TCRdb, only in-frame clones are kept and a portion is missing. The sample consists of 250,000 or so clones, about 90% of them appearing once. The J gene is TRBJ2-7, the V gene TRBV5-6, with TRBD2 matching 9 bases. Sequenced sample: peripheral blood. This clonotype was obtained from a woman aged 60-70 years with COVID-19, enrolled during active disease. This CDR3 reads CASSLVWRGGIEQYF. As DNA, the CDR3 is TGTGCCAGCAGCTTGGTATGGCGGGGGGGCATCGAGCAGTACTTC.